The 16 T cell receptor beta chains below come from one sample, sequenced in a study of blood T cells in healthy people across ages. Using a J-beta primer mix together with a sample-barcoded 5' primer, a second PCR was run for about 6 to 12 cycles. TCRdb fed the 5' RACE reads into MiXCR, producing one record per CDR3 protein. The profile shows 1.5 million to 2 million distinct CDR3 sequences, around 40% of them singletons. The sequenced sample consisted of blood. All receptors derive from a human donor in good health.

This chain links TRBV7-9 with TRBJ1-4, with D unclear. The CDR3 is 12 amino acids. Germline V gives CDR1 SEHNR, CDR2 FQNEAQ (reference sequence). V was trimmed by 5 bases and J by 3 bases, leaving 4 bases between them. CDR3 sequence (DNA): TGTGCCAGCAGCGCTCCTAATGAAAAACTGTTTTTT. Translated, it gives CASSAPNEKLFF.

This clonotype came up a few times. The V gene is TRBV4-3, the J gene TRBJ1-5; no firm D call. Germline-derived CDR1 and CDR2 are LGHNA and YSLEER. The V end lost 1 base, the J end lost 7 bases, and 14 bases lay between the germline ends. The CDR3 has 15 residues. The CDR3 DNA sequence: TGCGCCAGCAGCCAAGTGGTCTCCCTCGGGCAGCCCCAGCATTTT. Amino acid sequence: CASSQVVSLGQPQHF.

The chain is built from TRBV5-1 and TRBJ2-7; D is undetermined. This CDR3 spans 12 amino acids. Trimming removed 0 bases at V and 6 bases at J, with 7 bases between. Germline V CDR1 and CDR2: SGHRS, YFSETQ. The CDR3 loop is CASSLAEREQYF. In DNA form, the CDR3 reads TGCGCCAGCAGCTTGGCCGAACGCGAGCAGTACTTC.

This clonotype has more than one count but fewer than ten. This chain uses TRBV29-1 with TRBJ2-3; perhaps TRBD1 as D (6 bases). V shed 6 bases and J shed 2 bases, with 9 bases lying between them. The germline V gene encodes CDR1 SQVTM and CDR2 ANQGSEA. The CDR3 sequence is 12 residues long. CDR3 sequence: CSVKGVTDTQYF. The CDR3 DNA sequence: TGCAGCGTCAAGGGGGTCACAGATACGCAGTATTTT.

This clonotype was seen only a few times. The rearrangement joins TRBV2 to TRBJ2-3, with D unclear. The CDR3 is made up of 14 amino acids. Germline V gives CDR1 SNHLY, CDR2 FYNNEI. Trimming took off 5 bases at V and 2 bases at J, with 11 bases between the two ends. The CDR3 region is CASSQKVNTDTQYF. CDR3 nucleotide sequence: TGTGCCAGCAGTCAAAAAGTGAACACAGATACGCAGTATTTT.

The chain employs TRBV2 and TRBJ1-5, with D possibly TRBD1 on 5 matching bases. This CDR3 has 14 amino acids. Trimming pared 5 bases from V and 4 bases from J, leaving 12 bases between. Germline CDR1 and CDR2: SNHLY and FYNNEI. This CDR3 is CASSKSGGNQPQHF. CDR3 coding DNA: TGTGCCAGCAGTAAATCCGGGGGAAATCAGCCCCAGCATTTT.

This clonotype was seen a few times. The CDR3 here is CASSQVPDTGELFF. The CDR3, as DNA: TGCGCCAGCAGCCAGGTCCCGGATACCGGGGAGCTGTTTTTT. This sequence joins TRBV5-1 and TRBJ2-2; D ambiguous. The CDR3 runs 14 residues. Trimming shortened V by 4 bases and J by 5 bases, and 12 bases separated the two germline ends. The germline V gene has CDR1 SGHRS and CDR2 YFSETQ.

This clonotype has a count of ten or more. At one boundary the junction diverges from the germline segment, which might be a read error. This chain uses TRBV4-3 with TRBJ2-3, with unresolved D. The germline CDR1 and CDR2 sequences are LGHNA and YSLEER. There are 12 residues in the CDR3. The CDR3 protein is CASSQTTDTQYF. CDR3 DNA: TGTGCCAGCAGTCAGACCACAGATACGCAGTATTTT.

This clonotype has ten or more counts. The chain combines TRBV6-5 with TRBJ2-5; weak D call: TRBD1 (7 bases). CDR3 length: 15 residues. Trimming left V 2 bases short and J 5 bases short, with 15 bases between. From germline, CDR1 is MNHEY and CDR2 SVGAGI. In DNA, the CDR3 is TGTGCCAGCAGTTACGGAGGGGGCAAAGGCGAGACCCAGTACTTC. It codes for CASSYGGGKGETQYF.

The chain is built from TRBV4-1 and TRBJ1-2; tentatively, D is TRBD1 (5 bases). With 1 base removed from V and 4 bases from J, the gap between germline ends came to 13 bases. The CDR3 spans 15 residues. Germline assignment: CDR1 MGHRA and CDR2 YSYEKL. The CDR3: CASSQGVRQIYGYTF. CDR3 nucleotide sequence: TGCGCCAGCAGCCAAGGGGTGCGACAGATCTATGGCTACACCTTC.

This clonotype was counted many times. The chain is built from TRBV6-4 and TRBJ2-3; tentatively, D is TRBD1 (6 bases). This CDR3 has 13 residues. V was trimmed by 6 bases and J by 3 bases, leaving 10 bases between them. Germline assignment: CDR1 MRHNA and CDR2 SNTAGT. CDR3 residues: CASRLQGTDTQYF. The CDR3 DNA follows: TGTGCCAGCAGACTACAGGGAACAGATACGCAGTATTTT.

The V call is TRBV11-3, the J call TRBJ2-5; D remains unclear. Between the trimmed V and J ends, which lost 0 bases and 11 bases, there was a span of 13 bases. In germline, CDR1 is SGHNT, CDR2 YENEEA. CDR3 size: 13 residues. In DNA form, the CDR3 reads TGTGCCAGCAGCTTAGAGAGCAGCAATGAGCAGTACTTC. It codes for CASSLESSNEQYF.

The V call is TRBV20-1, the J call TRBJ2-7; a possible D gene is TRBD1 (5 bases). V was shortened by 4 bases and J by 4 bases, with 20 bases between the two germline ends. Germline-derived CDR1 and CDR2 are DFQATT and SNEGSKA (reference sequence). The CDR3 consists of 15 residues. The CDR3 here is CSANRQNFSWYEQYF. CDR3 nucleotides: TGCAGTGCTAACAGACAGAACTTTTCGTGGTACGAGCAGTACTTC.

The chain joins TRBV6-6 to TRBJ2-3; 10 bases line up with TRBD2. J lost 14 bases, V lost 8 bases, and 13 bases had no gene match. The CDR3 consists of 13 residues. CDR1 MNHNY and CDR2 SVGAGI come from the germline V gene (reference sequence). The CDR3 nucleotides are TGTGCCAGCTGTAGCGGGGGGCCCGACTCGTGGTATTTT. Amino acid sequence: CASCSGGPDSWYF.

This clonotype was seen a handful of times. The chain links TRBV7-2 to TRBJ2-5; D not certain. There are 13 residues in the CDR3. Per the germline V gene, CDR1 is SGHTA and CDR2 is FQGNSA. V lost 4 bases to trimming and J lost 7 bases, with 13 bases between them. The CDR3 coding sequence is TGTGCCAGCAGCTCCGGGTCATACGGGACCCAGTACTTC. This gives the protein CASSSGSYGTQYF.

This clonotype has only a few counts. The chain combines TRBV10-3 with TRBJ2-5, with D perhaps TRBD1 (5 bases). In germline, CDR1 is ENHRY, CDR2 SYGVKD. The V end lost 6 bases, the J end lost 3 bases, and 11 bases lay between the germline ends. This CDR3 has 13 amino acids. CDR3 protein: CAIRTTGEETQYF. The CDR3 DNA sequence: TGTGCCATCAGGACCACAGGCGAAGAGACCCAGTACTTC.